This T cell receptor (beta chain) comes out of a study of blood T cell repertoires in COVID-19. V dropped 0 bases and J dropped 0; count of bases not matched to a gene: 10. Looked up from germline, CDR1 is KGHSH and CDR2 is LQKENI. CDR3 size: 19 residues. The assay was immunoSEQ multiplex PCR, and TCRdb's table has in-frame clones only and misses some. Found here are approximately 500,000 clones, around nine tenths of them singletons; the top ten hold roughly 7.3%. This clonotype originated in a woman between 50 and 59 years old with COVID-19, enrolled during active disease. The J gene is TRBJ1-3, the V gene TRBV18; 8 positions match TRBD1. Sequenced input: peripheral blood. CDR3 region: CASSPPDRVTFSSGNTIYF. In DNA, the CDR3 is TGTGCCAGCTCACCACCGGACAGGGTAACATTCTCCTCTGGAAACACCATATATTTT.